These 2 T cell receptor beta chains were sequenced from one sample in a study of PD-1 blockade in classical Hodgkin lymphoma. Described time point: cycle 4 day 1 (C4D1), after less than 7 weeks of nivolumab. All patients experienced relapse after autologous stem cell transplantation, and brentuximab vedotin exposure was variable. Data came from immunoSEQ multiplex PCR; TCRdb stores just in-frame clones and leaves some out. The table has about 93,000 clones, around four fifths seen once; the top ten hold approximately 9%. Specimen: peripheral blood mononuclear cells (PBMCs), collected before the fourth cycle of nivolumab. These TCRs come from a human donor with classical Hodgkin lymphoma.

This chain joins TRBV4-1 and TRBJ2-5; tentatively, D is TRBD1 or TRBD2 (5 bases each). Trimming removed 3 bases from V and 1 base from J, with 15 bases in between. CDR3 size: 16 residues. In germline, CDR1 is MGHRA, CDR2 YSYEKL. The CDR3 nucleotides read TGCGCCAGCAGCCACCCCTATGGGGGAATCCAAGAGACCCAGTACTTC. Its protein product is CASSHPYGGIQETQYF.

Only one count was recorded for this clone. This chain links TRBV6-1 with TRBJ1-4, with D perhaps matching TRBD1 (5 bases). V was shortened by 10 bases and J by 8 bases, with 14 bases between the two germline ends. The CDR3 runs to 12 residues. Germline CDR1 MNHNS, CDR2 SASEGT. For the CDR3, the DNA is TGTGCCACAGACAGTGATGGGGAAAAACTGTTTTTT. This translates into CATDSDGEKLFF.